One T cell receptor beta chain is described in this entry. Its specificity is unknown. The V gene end was trimmed by 0 bases and the J gene end by 0 bases; junction bases not matched to a gene: 3. The germline CDR1 and CDR2 sequences are SGHRS and YFSETQ. The CDR3 extends over 16 amino acids. This sample was included in a study of immune evolution from preneoplasia to lung adenocarcinoma. General study results and limits: From normal lung to invasive adenocarcinoma, top clone frequencies appeared to decrease.

Sequencing was performed with immunoSEQ multiplex PCR; in TCRdb, only in-frame clones are kept and a portion is missing. This sample has over 30,000 clones; 74% occur once, and the top ten carry about 6.5%. Sequencing used FFPE invasive lung adenocarcinoma tissue. The TCR comes from a person aged 55 to 69 with lung adenocarcinoma. The chain combines TRBV5-1 with TRBJ2-3; 8 bases fit TRBD2. As DNA, the CDR3 is TGCGCCAGCAGCTTGGCACTAGCGGATAGCACAGATACGCAGTATTTT. This sequence encodes CASSLALADSTDTQYF.